This T cell receptor beta chain was recorded in a study of T cells in Graves' hyperthyroidism and ophthalmopathy. The study's findings and limits: Most clonotypes expanded in the thyroid (above 0.001) were also present in blood.

The source material, RNA transcripts, was used to amplify TCR beta CDR3 regions. Primed by the HTBI set, a first-round RT-PCR was run on the TCR CDR3. TCRdb recomputed calls from the multiplex PCR reads with MiXCR, one row per CDR3 protein. The sample includes roughly 510,000 distinct CDR3 sequences, 20% of them seen just once. The authors deemed Graves' hyperthyroidism stable absent ophthalmopathy progression within 18 months. V shed 5 bases and J shed 5 bases, with 15 bases lying between them. This CDR3 spans 13 amino acids. Germline V gene sequence: CDR1 SQVTM, CDR2 ANQGSEA. This clonotype was counted many times. What it binds is unknown.

The J gene is TRBJ1-1, the V gene TRBV29-1; weak D call: TRBD1 (6 bases). The sample was blood. This clonotype was sampled from a man between 18 and 35 years old with Graves' hyperthyroidism. This CDR3 is CSVKLDRWTEAFF. In nucleotides, the CDR3 is TGCAGCGTTAAACTCGACAGGTGGACTGAAGCTTTCTTT. The whole variable domain, filled in from reference TRBV29-1 and TRBJ1-1, reads SAVISQKPSRDICQRGTSLTIQCQVDSQVTMMFWYRQQPGQSLTLIATANQGSEATYESGFVIDKFPISRPNLTFSTLTVSNMSPEDSSIYLCSVKLDRWTEAFFGQGTRLTVV.